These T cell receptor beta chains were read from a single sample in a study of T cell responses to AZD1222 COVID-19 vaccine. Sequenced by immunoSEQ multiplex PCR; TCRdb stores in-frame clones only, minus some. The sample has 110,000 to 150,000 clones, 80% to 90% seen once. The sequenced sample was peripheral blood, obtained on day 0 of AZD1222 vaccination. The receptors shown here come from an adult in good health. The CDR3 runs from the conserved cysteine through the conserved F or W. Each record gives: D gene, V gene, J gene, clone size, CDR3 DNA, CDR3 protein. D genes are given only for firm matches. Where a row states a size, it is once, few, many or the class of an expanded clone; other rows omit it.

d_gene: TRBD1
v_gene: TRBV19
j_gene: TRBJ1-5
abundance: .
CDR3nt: TGTGCCAGTAGTACACAGGGGAGGCCCTTATTTCAGCCCCAGCATTTT
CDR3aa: CASSTQGRPLFQPQHF

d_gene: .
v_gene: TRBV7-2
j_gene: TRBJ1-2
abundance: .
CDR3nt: TGTGCCAGCAGCTTAGACCCTATAGGTGGCTACACCTTC
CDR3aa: CASSLDPIGGYTF

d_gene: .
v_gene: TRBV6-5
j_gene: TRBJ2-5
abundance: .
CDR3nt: TGTGCCAGCACCGCACCGACTAGAACCGGGGAGACCCAGTACTTC
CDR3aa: CASTAPTRTGETQYF

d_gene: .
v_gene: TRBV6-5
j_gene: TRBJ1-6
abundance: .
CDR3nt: TGTGCCAGCAGTTCGAAAGGGCAGGCAAAATCACCCCTCCACTTT
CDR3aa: CASSSKGQAKSPLHF

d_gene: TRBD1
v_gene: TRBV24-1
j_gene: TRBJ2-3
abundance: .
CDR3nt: TGTGCCACCAGTGATATACAGGGGGCGAATAGCACAGATACGCAGTATTTT
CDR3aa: CATSDIQGANSTDTQYF

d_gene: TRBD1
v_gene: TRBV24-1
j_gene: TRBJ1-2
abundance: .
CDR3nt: TGTGCCACCAGTGACCCGGGACAGAACTATGGCTACACCTTC
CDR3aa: CATSDPGQNYGYTF

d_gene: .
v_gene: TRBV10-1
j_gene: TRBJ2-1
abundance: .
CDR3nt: TGCGCCAGCAGTGGGGGACTGTACAATGAGCAGTTCTTC
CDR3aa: CASSGGLYNEQFF

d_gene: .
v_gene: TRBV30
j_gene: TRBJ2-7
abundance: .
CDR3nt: TGTGCCTGGAGTATGGGGATTACCTACGAGCAGTACTTC
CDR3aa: CAWSMGITYEQYF

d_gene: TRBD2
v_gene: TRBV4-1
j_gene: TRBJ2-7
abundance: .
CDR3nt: TGCGCCAGCAGCCACCTAGCGGGGGGCTCCTACGAGCAGTACTTC
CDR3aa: CASSHLAGGSYEQYF

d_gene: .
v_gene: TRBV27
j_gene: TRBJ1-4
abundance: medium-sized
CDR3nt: TGTGCCACCTCTGGGGGGGCAGGTGAAAAACTGTTTTTT
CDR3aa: CATSGGAGEKLFF

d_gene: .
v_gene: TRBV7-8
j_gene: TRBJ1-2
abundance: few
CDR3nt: TGTGCCAGCAGCTTAGGACGGTACTATGGCTACACCTTC
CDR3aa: CASSLGRYYGYTF

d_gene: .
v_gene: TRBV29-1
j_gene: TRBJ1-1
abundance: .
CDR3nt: TGCAGCGTTGAGGGAGGCGAGGGCTTACGAAGGCCTTTCTTT
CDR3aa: CSVEGGEGLRRPFF

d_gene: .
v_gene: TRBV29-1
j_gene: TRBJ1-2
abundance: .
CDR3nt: TGCAGCGTTGAAGATCAGCTCAGTCTTAACTATGGCTACACCTTC
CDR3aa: CSVEDQLSLNYGYTF

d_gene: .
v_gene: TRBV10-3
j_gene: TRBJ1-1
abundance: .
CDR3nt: TGTGCCATCAGTGAAGGTGGGGGAAGGACTGAAGCTTTCTTT
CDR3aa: CAISEGGGRTEAFF

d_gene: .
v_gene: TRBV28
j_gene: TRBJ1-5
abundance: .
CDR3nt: TGTGCCAGCAGTTTGAGTCAGGGGTTAGGCTCGAACGATCAGCCCCAGCATTTT
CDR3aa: CASSLSQGLGSNDQPQHF

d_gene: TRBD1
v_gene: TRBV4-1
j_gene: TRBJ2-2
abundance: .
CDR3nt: TGCGCCAGCAGCCAGGGACAGGGGGAGCTGTTTTTT
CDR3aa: CASSQGQGELFF